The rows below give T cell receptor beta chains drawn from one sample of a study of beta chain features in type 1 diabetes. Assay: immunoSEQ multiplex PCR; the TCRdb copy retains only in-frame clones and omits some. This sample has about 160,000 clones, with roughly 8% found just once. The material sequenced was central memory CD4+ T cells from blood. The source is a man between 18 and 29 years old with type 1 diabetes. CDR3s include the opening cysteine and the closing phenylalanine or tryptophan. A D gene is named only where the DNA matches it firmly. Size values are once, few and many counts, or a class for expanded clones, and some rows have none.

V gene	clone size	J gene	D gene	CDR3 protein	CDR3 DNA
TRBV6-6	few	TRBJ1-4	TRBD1	CASSRQGEGEKLFF	TGTGCCAGCAGCCGACAGGGGGAGGGTGAAAAACTGTTTTTT
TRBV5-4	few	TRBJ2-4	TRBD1	CASSLGQGGKNIQYF	TGTGCCAGCAGCTTGGGACAGGGCGGCAAAAACATTCAGTACTTC
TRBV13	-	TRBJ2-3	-	CASSLEEADTQYF	TGTGCCAGCAGCTTAGAAGAGGCAGATACGCAGTATTTT
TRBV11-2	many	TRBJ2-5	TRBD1	CASNGQGAGETQYF	TGTGCCAGCAACGGACAGGGGGCAGGAGAGACCCAGTACTTC
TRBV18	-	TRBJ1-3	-	CASSPGNSGNTIYF	TGTGCCAGCTCACCTGGCAACTCTGGAAACACCATATATTTT
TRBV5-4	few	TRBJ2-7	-	CASSLQGAIEQYF	TGTGCCAGCAGCTTGCAGGGCGCTATAGAGCAGTACTTC
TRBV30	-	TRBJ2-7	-	CAWSVQHASEQYF	TGTGCCTGGAGTGTACAACACGCTAGCGAGCAGTACTTC
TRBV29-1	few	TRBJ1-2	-	CSVEDRGLGYTF	TGCAGCGTTGAAGATCGTGGACTAGGCTACACCTTC
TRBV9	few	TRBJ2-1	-	CASSLNKGEQFF	TGTGCCAGCAGTCTCAATAAGGGGGAGCAGTTCTTC
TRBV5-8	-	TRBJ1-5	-	CASSFRGPQHF	TGTGCCAGCAGCTTCAGGGGGCCCCAGCATTTT
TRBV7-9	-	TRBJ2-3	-	CASSVTSRGTQYF	TGTGCCAGCAGCGTGACTAGTCGGGGTACGCAGTATTTT
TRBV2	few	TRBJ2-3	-	CASSGQLVTDTQYF	TGTGCCAGCAGTGGACAACTAGTGACAGATACGCAGTATTTT
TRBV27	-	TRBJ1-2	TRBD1	CASSFQVRGDYTF	TGTGCCAGCAGTTTCCAGGTCAGGGGGGACTACACCTTC
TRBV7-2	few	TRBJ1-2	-	CASSSSAGELAGYTF	TGTGCCAGCAGCTCGTCTGCAGGGGAGCTTGCTGGCTACACCTTC
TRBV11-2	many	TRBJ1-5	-	CASSPERGSNQPQHF	TGTGCCAGCAGCCCAGAAAGGGGAAGCAATCAGCCCCAGCATTTT
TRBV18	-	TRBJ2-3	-	CASSPRTGTDTQYF	TGTGCCAGCTCACCGAGAACAGGTACAGATACGCAGTATTTT
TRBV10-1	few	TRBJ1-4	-	CASTTISWSEKLFF	TGCGCCAGCACCACCATATCATGGAGTGAAAAACTGTTTTTT
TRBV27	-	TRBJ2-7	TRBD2	CASSPFQRGSYEQYF	TGTGCCAGCAGTCCCTTCCAGCGGGGATCCTACGAGCAGTACTTC
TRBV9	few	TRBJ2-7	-	CASSVTPVGTPPYEQYF	TGTGCCAGCAGCGTTACGCCCGTCGGGACTCCTCCCTACGAGCAGTACTTC
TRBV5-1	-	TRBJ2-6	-	CASSYIGTGANVLTF	TGCGCCAGCAGCTATATAGGGACAGGGGCCAACGTCCTGACTTTC
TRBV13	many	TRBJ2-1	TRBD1	CASSLNRGLGEQFF	TGTGCCAGCAGCTTGAACAGGGGGCTTGGTGAGCAGTTCTTC
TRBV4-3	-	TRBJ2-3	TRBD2	CASSRGLAGGPTQYF	TGCGCCAGCAGCCGAGGACTAGCGGGGGGGCCTACGCAGTATTTT
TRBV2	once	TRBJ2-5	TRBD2	CARGAGGQGQETQYF	TGTGCCAGGGGTGCGGGGGGCCAGGGCCAAGAGACCCAGTACTTC
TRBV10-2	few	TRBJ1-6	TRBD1	CASSRDSGNSPLHF	TGCGCCAGCAGCCGGGACAGCGGCAATTCACCCCTCCACTTT
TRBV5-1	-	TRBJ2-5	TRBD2	CASSLAQSSGMVETQYF	TGCGCCAGCAGCTTGGCGCAGTCTAGCGGGATGGTGGAGACCCAGTACTTC
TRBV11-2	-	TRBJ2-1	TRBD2	CASSLDSRSGRSGTPRFF	TGTGCCAGCAGCTTAGATAGTAGGAGCGGGAGGTCGGGTACACCCCGGTTCTTC
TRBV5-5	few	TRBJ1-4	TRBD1	CASSYRGLGEKLFF	TGTGCCAGCAGCTACAGGGGGCTCGGTGAAAAACTGTTTTTT
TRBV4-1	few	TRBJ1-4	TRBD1	CASSSRKQGLPEKLFF	TGCGCCAGCAGCTCCCGAAAACAGGGGCTTCCAGAAAAACTGTTTTTT
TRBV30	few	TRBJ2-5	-	CAWSRETQYF	TGTGCCTGGAGTCGTGAGACCCAGTACTTC
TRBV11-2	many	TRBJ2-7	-	CASRSSLAAYEQYF	TGTGCCAGCAGGTCTAGCCTAGCAGCCTACGAGCAGTACTTC
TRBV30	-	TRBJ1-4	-	CAWSVRLGEKLFF	TGTGCCTGGAGTGTCCGCCTCGGGGAAAAACTGTTTTTT
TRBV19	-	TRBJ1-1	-	CASTKESMNTEAFF	TGTGCCAGTACAAAGGAGTCAATGAACACTGAAGCTTTCTTT
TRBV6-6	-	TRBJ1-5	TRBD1	CASSYGTGVSNQPQHF	TGTGCCAGCAGTTACGGGACAGGGGTGAGCAATCAGCCCCAGCATTTT
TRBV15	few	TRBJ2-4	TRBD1	CATSFLMETGGKNIQYF	TGTGCCACCAGCTTCCTTATGGAGACAGGGGGCAAAAACATTCAGTACTTC
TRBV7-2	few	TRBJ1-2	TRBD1	CASSPQGGYGYTF	TGTGCCAGCAGCCCCCAGGGGGGTTATGGCTACACCTTC
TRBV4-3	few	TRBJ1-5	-	CASSRTGNSNQPQHF	TGCGCCAGCAGCCGAACAGGGAATAGCAATCAGCCCCAGCATTTT
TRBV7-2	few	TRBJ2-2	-	CASSLSGGYTGELFF	TGTGCCAGCAGCTTATCCGGGGGTTACACCGGGGAGCTGTTTTTT
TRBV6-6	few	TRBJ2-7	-	CASSYRTAYEQYF	TGTGCCAGCAGCTATAGGACAGCCTACGAGCAGTACTTC